The 22 T cell receptor beta chains in this list originate from one sample, sequenced in a study of identical twins. TCRdb analysed the 5' RACE reads with MiXCR anew, one entry per CDR3 protein. The data show some 730,000 distinct CDR3 sequences, 15% to 20% seen once. The same data also contributed to another study, on T cells expressing NK-cell markers.

Source material: PBMCs. The receptors derive from a woman under 30 in good health.

This clonotype was recorded a few times. The chain couples TRBV13 to TRBJ1-3; TRBD1 matches 9 bases. The CDR3 spans 16 residues. CDR1 PRHDT and CDR2 FYEKMQ come from the germline V gene (reference sequence). Trimming removed 4 bases from V and 1 base from J; junction bases left unmatched: 5. The CDR3 sequence is CASSSIDRGSGNTIYF. In nucleotides, the CDR3 is TGTGCCAGCAGCTCCATTGACAGGGGGTCTGGAAACACCATATATTTT.

In its sample, this clonotype was seen many times. The chain uses TRBV20-1 and TRBJ2-4, with 8 positions matching TRBD1. The CDR3 spans 16 residues. Per the germline V gene, CDR1 is DFQATT and CDR2 is SNEGSKA (reference sequence). Trimming cost V 4 bases and J 3 bases; bases outside gene matches: 11. CDR3 DNA: TGCAGTGCTAAACAATTATCGACAGGGGTCAAAAACATTCAGTACTTC. It yields the protein CSAKQLSTGVKNIQYF.

In its sample, this clonotype was seen a few times. This chain joins TRBV20-1 and TRBJ2-3; D not resolved. V was trimmed by 0 bases and J by 2 bases, leaving 6 bases between them. Germline CDR1 is DFQATT and CDR2 is SNEGSKA (reference sequence). This CDR3 has 13 residues. CDR3 bases: TGCAGTGCTAGAGATCATACCACAGATACGCAGTATTTT. Translated: CSARDHTTDTQYF.

V is TRBV29-1 and J is TRBJ2-1, with no clear D. Germline lookup yields CDR1 SQVTM and CDR2 ANQGSEA. The germline V and J ends were trimmed by 2 bases and 0 bases, with 17 bases remaining between them. The CDR3 runs to 17 residues. CDR3 residues: CSVEWGLTADSYNEQFF. CDR3 in DNA: TGCAGCGTTGAATGGGGTCTAACGGCAGACTCCTACAATGAGCAGTTCTTC.

In this sample, this clonotype turned up a few times. The chain carries TRBV14 and TRBJ2-1; 9 bases are a match to TRBD2. After removal of 4 bases from V and 8 bases from J, the junction contained 9 bases not matched to a gene. There are 15 residues in the CDR3. Germline CDR1 reads SGHDN; CDR2 reads FVKESK. The CDR3 is CASSPLGREGDEQFF. CDR3 DNA sequence: TGTGCCAGCAGCCCTCTAGGGCGGGAGGGGGATGAGCAGTTCTTC.

This clonotype was counted only a few times. V gene TRBV12-3 or TRBV12-4 combines with J gene TRBJ2-1, with 9 positions matching TRBD2. This CDR3 has 14 residues. Trimming removed 5 bases from V and 8 bases from J; junction bases left unmatched: 7. CDR3: CASSAIAGVDEQFF. The CDR3 nucleotides are TGTGCCAGCAGTGCTATAGCGGGAGTGGATGAGCAGTTCTTC.

The chain employs TRBV24-1 and TRBJ1-2; tentative D call: TRBD1 (6 bases). V lost 6 bases, J lost 3 bases, and 10 bases lay in between. This CDR3 comprises 13 residues. Germline CDR1 and CDR2: KGHDR and SFDVKD. The CDR3 region is CATSPGADYGYTF. The CDR3, as DNA: TGTGCCACCAGTCCGGGGGCCGACTATGGCTACACCTTC.

The chain joins TRBV6-1 to TRBJ1-5; possible D gene TRBD1, 5 bases. In germline, CDR1 is MNHNS, CDR2 SASEGT. The CDR3 totals 16 residues. Between the trimmed V and J ends, which lost 2 bases and 0 bases, there was a span of 11 bases. This CDR3 is CASSEKRGSSNQPQHF. In nucleotides, the CDR3 is TGTGCCAGCAGTGAAAAAAGGGGTAGTAGCAATCAGCCCCAGCATTTT.

This clonotype was counted a few times. The V gene is TRBV7-2, the J gene TRBJ1-4; D gene ambiguous. V lost 5 bases and J 8 bases, leaving 15 bases between the germline ends. Germline lookup yields CDR1 SGHTA and CDR2 FQGNSA. The length of the CDR3 is 14 residues. CDR3 protein: CASSIDGGSEKLFF. As DNA, the CDR3 is TGTGCCAGCAGCATCGACGGTGGTTCGGAAAAACTGTTTTTT.

This chain connects TRBV20-1 to TRBJ2-3; weak D call: TRBD1 (6 bases). The V gene lost 4 bases and the J gene lost 7 bases, with 21 bases spanning the gap. CDR1 DFQATT and CDR2 SNEGSKA come from the germline V gene (reference sequence). This CDR3 has 15 residues. The CDR3 DNA sequence: TGCAGTGCTAATTGGGACATCTCCCTTCGAAATACGCAGTATTTT. Amino acids: CSANWDISLRNTQYF.

This clonotype was detected a few times. The rearrangement uses TRBV7-8 and TRBJ1-1; D ambiguous. V was trimmed by 5 bases and J by 7 bases, leaving 14 bases between them. The germline CDR1 and CDR2 sequences are SGHVS and FQNEAQ. The CDR3 consists of 13 residues. The CDR3 region is CASSPYTQDEAFF. The CDR3 nucleotides are TGTGCCAGCAGCCCTTATACGCAGGATGAAGCTTTCTTT.

The V gene is TRBV5-1, the J gene TRBJ2-3; possible D gene TRBD2, 5 bases. Germline V gene data show CDR1 as SGHRS and CDR2 as YFSETQ. CDR3 length: 16 amino acids. The V end lost 0 bases, the J end lost 5 bases, and 16 bases lay between the germline ends. The CDR3 loop reads CASSLGSGTLKDTQYF. The CDR3, as DNA: TGCGCCAGCAGCTTGGGGAGCGGAACCCTTAAAGATACGCAGTATTTT.

This clonotype has only a few counts. V is TRBV5-1 and J is TRBJ1-2, with no clear D. V lost 2 bases and J 4 bases, leaving 15 bases between the germline ends. CDR1 SGHRS and CDR2 YFSETQ come from the germline V gene. The CDR3 is made up of 15 amino acids. CDR3 DNA: TGCGCCAGCAGCTTCGATGCGGCCAGGACCTATGGCTACACCTTC. Its protein product is CASSFDAARTYGYTF. The complete variable domain, with remaining parts taken from reference TRBV5-1 and TRBJ1-2, reads KAGVTQTPRYLIKTRGQQVTLSCSPISGHRSVSWYQQTPGQGLQFLFEYFSETQRNKGNFPGRFSGRQFSNSRSEMNVSTLELGDSALYLCASSFDAARTYGYTFGSGTRLTVV.

The chain joins TRBV12-3 or TRBV12-4 to TRBJ2-1, with 7 bases aligning to TRBD1. CDR3 length equals 17 residues. With 3 bases clipped from V and 4 bases from J, the junction kept 12 bases outside the gene matches. The CDR3 bases are TGTGCCAGCAGTTTCCATCCCTACAGGGGCAATTACAATGAGCAGTTCTTC. Its translation: CASSFHPYRGNYNEQFF.

This chain uses TRBV20-1 with TRBJ2-7; 9 bases fit TRBD1. The V segment lost 1 base and the J segment 0 bases; nucleotides outside the gene matches: 1. This CDR3 has 14 amino acids. The germline V gene has CDR1 DFQATT and CDR2 SNEGSKA (reference sequence). In DNA, the CDR3 is TGCAGTGCTAGAGGGGGACAGGGCTCCTACGAGCAGTACTTC. Amino acid sequence: CSARGGQGSYEQYF.

The genes are TRBV5-1 and TRBJ2-4, with 8 nucleotides matching TRBD1. The CDR3 covers 14 residues. J lost 6 bases, V lost 4 bases, and 6 bases had no gene match. Looked up from germline, CDR1 is SGHRS and CDR2 is YFSETQ. The CDR3 DNA is TGCGCCAGCAGCCCAGGACAGGGTGGAAACATTCAGTACTTC. This encodes CASSPGQGGNIQYF.

This clonotype was counted ten times or more. This chain connects TRBV7-9 to TRBJ1-2, with 7 bases identical to TRBD1. Germline V CDR1 and CDR2: SEHNR, FQNEAQ (reference sequence). The CDR3 is 15 amino acids. Trimming removed 3 bases from V and 8 bases from J; junction bases left unmatched: 12. The CDR3 reads CASSFSQGGPSGYTF. Here the CDR3 DNA reads TGTGCCAGCAGCTTTTCGCAGGGGGGTCCGAGCGGCTACACCTTC.

There are many counts of this clonotype. The chain uses TRBV29-1 and TRBJ2-1; 7 bases agree with TRBD2. The CDR3 spans 14 residues. V shed 3 bases and J 7 bases; nucleotides not matched to a gene: 9. Germline-derived CDR1 and CDR2 are SQVTM and ANQGSEA. CDR3 nucleotides: TGCAGCGTTGAGGCTAGCGGACTGAGGAATGAGCAGTTCTTC. Amino acid sequence: CSVEASGLRNEQFF.

This clonotype was observed at least ten times. This sequence joins TRBV12-3 or TRBV12-4 and TRBJ2-5; the D gene is possibly TRBD1 (5 bases). V lost 8 bases to trimming and J lost 5 bases, with 6 bases between them. The CDR3 is made up of 10 amino acids. The CDR3 loop reads CASGAETQYF. In DNA, the CDR3 is TGTGCCAGCGGGGCGGAGACCCAGTACTTC.

V and J are TRBV9 and TRBJ2-1; 8 bases are a match to TRBD1. After removal of 3 bases from V and 10 bases from J, the junction contained 6 bases not matched to a gene. Germline values: CDR1 SGDLS, CDR2 YYNGEE. There are 13 residues in the CDR3. In nucleotides, the CDR3 is TGTGCCAGCAGCGCTCAGGGGGCGCGAGAGCAGTTCTTC. It yields the protein CASSAQGAREQFF.

V is TRBV12-3 or TRBV12-4 and J is TRBJ2-1; D is uncertain. V gave up 7 bases and J gave up 0 bases, with 19 bases separating them. There are 17 residues in the CDR3. The CDR3 is CASIPRARYSSYNEQFF. Written as DNA, the CDR3 is TGTGCCAGCATCCCTCGGGCGAGATACTCCTCCTACAATGAGCAGTTCTTC.

This clonotype was seen a handful of times. This chain joins TRBV20-1 and TRBJ2-1; 8 positions match TRBD2. Germline CDR1 DFQATT, CDR2 SNEGSKA (reference sequence). After removal of 5 bases from V and 5 bases from J, the junction contained 11 bases not matched to a gene. CDR3 length: 15 residues. The CDR3 sequence is CSAGRGGNLNNEQFF. The CDR3, as DNA: TGCAGTGCTGGCCGGGGGGGCAACCTAAACAATGAGCAGTTCTTC.